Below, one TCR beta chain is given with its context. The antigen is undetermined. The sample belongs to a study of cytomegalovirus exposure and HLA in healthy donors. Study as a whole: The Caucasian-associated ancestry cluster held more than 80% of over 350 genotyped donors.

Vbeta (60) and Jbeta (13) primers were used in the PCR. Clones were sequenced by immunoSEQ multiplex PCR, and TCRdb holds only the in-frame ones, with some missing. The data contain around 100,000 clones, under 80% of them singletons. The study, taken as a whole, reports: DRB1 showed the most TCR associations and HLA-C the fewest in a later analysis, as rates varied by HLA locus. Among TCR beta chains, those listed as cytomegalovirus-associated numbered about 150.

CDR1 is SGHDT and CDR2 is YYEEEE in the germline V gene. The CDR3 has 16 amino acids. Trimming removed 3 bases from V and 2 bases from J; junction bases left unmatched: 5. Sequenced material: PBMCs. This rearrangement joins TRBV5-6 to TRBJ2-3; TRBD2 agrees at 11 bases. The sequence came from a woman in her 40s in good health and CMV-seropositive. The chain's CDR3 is CASSWRLAGITDTQYF. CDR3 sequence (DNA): TGTGCCAGCAGCTGGAGACTAGCGGGAATCACAGATACGCAGTATTTT.